The clone carrying this T cell receptor beta chain showed up many times. The antigen is unknown. Using its own MiXCR run on the 5' RACE reads, TCRdb lists one record per CDR3 protein. In the table there are some 400,000 distinct CDR3 sequences, more than 20% of which are singletons. The record originates from a study of CD8 T cells in ankylosing spondylitis. Broader study findings: Significant enrichment of disease-linked clones was reportedly seen in matched ankylosing spondylitis synovial fluid. Characteristic, it appeared, of ankylosing spondylitis blood was a TCR beta motif of fewer than 10 highly homologous variants.

Germline CDR1 is SGHRS and CDR2 is YFSETQ. The V gene end was trimmed by 3 bases and the J gene end by 6 bases; junction bases not matched to a gene: 5. The CDR3 covers 14 residues. Sample: blood, either unsorted or a sorted T cell fraction (not recorded which). The chain couples TRBV5-1 to TRBJ2-3, with 9 bases identical to TRBD2. The sequence was collected from a male donor with ankylosing spondylitis. This CDR3 is CASSSTSGVDTQYF. The DNA of the CDR3 is TGCGCCAGCAGCTCGACTAGCGGCGTGGATACGCAGTATTTT.